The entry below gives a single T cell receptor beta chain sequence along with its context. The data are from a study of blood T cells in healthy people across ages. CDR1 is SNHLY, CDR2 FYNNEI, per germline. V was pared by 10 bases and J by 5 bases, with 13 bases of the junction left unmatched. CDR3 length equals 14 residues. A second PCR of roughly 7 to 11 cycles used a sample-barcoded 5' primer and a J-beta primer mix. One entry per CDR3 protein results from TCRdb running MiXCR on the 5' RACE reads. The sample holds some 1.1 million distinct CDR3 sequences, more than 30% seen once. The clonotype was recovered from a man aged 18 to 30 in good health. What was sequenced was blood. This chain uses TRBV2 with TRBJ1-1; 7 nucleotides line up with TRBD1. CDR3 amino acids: CANILQGRGTEAFF. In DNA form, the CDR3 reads TGTGCCAACATTCTACAGGGGAGGGGGACTGAAGCTTTCTTT.